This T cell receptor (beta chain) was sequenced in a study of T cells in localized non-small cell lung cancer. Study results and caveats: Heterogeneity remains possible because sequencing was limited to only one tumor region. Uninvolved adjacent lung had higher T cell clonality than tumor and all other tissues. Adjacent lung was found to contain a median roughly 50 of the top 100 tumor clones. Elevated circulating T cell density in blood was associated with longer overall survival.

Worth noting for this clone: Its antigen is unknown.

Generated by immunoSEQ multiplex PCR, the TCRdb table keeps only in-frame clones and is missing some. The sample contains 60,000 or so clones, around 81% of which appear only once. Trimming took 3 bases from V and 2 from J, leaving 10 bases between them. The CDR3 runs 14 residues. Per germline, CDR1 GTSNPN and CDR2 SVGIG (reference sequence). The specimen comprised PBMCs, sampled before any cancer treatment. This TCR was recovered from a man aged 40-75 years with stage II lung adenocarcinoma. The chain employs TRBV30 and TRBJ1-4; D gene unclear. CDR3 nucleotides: TGTGCCTGGAGCGCCATAGTTACTAATGAAAAACTGTTTTTT. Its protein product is CAWSAIVTNEKLFF.